These 21 T cell receptor beta chains share one sample of origin, sequenced in a study of T cell repertoires in cytomegalovirus infection. TCRdb processed the reads anew with MiXCR; each CDR3 protein has one entry. The sample lists 40,000 to 60,000 distinct CDR3 sequences, about a fifth seen once, with about 87% in the top ten. Their cognate antigens are unknown. The material was CD8+ T cells from cultured PBMCs, obtained from culture after CMV antigen stimulation. All receptors derive from a human donor in good health (CMV status not recorded). Some clones in this sample may be carry-over from other donors' samples.

V usage is TRBV6-1 and J usage is TRBJ2-5, with D possibly matching TRBD1 (5 bases). The CDR3 consists of 15 residues. Germline CDR1 is MNHNS and CDR2 is SASEGT. V lost 6 bases and J lost 4, with 18 bases in between. CDR3 DNA sequence: TGTGCCAGCAGCCCCTTAACTCTTGGGGCAGAGACCCAGTACTTC. Translation: CASSPLTLGAETQYF.

The chain recombines TRBV6-5 with TRBJ1-1; a weak D match, TRBD1 (5 bases). The germline V gene encodes CDR1 MNHEY and CDR2 SVGAGI. V gave up 6 bases and J gave up 6 bases, with 8 bases separating them. The length of the CDR3 is 11 residues. This CDR3 is CASSKGPEAFF. The CDR3 DNA sequence: TGTGCCAGCAGCAAGGGACCTGAAGCTTTCTTT.

This clonotype was detected a few times. This chain uses TRBV7-9 with TRBJ1-4, with D perhaps matching TRBD1 (5 bases). Germline CDR1 reads SEHNR; CDR2 reads FQNEAQ (reference sequence). CDR3 length: 15 amino acids. The V gene lost 6 bases and the J gene lost 5 bases, with 16 bases spanning the gap. In DNA form, the CDR3 reads TGTGCCAGCAGAACGACCATGGGACGAAATGAAAAACTGTTTTTT. Protein product: CASRTTMGRNEKLFF.

The table lists this clonotype with a few counts. This rearrangement joins TRBV7-2 to TRBJ2-1; a weak D match, TRBD1 (5 bases). This CDR3 spans 13 amino acids. Germline values: CDR1 SGHTA, CDR2 FQGNSA. CDR3 protein: CVSGASSYNEQFF. The CDR3 nucleotides are TGTGTATCTGGGGCGAGCTCCTACAATGAGCAGTTCTTC.

CDR3 nucleotides: TGTGCCAGCAGTTTCCAGGCCAACTACGAGCAGTACTTC. Its translation is CASSFQANYEQYF. V and J are TRBV12-3 or TRBV12-4 and TRBJ2-7; D ambiguous. The CDR3 is 13 amino acids. V lost 3 bases and J 3 bases, leaving 9 bases between the germline ends.

The table lists this clonotype with a few counts. The V call is TRBV5-1, the J call TRBJ2-1, with 8 bases fitting TRBD2. CDR3 length: 15 amino acids. J gave up 2 bases and V 4 bases, and 5 bases lay outside the gene matches. Per the germline V gene, CDR1 is SGHRS and CDR2 is YFSETQ. The DNA of the CDR3 is TGCGCCAGCAGCATGAGCGGGAGTGCCTACAATGAGCAGTTCTTC. Translation: CASSMSGSAYNEQFF.

This chain joins TRBV5-1 and TRBJ2-7; 9 bases map to TRBD2. The CDR3 has 16 amino acids. V dropped 2 bases and J dropped 4; count of bases not matched to a gene: 10. CDR1 and CDR2 (germline): SGHRS, YFSETQ. Here the CDR3 DNA reads TGCGCCAGCAGCTTCTCTCCTCGGACTAGCGCTTACGAGCAGTACTTC. Translating it yields CASSFSPRTSAYEQYF.

This clonotype was detected a few times. J is TRBJ2-7 and V is TRBV7-6; possibly TRBD1 for D (5 bases). V was trimmed by 5 bases and J by 3 bases, leaving 14 bases between them. The CDR3 runs 14 residues. CDR1 and CDR2 from the germline V gene are SGHVS and FNYEAQ. Here the CDR3 DNA reads TGTGCCAGCAGCCTAGGGGCAGGGAACTACGAGCAGTACTTC. Protein: CASSLGAGNYEQYF.

This clonotype turned up a few times. The chain has TRBV27 and TRBJ2-7; the D gene is possibly TRBD2 (5 bases). The germline V and J ends were trimmed by 2 bases and 4 bases, with 6 bases remaining between them. The CDR3 spans 12 residues. CDR1 and CDR2 from the germline V gene are MNHEY and SMNVEV (reference sequence). The CDR3 here is CASSLRGYEQYF. Here the CDR3 DNA reads TGTGCCAGCAGTTTACGGGGATACGAGCAGTACTTC.

This clonotype has only a few counts. In DNA form, the CDR3 reads TGTGCCAGCAGTGATGGTCGACGGAGGAACACTGAAGCTTTCTTT. This codes for CASSDGRRRNTEAFF. The gene calls are TRBV2 and TRBJ1-1; unclear D gene. Germline lookup yields CDR1 SNHLY and CDR2 FYNNEI. The ends were cut back, 3 bases at V and 1 base at J, with 12 bases in the middle. The CDR3 sequence is 15 residues long.

The chain joins TRBV27 to TRBJ2-7; 8 bases are a match to TRBD2. The J segment lost 3 bases and the V segment lost 2 bases, leaving 3 bases of the junction unmatched. Germline-derived CDR1 and CDR2 are MNHEY and SMNVEV (reference sequence). The CDR3 has 14 residues. As DNA, the CDR3 is TGTGCCAGCAGTTTAAAGGGACTAGTCTACGAGCAGTACTTC. Amino acids: CASSLKGLVYEQYF.

V is TRBV7-8 and J is TRBJ1-1, with no clear D. The CDR3 is 16 residues long. Germline V gene data show CDR1 as SGHVS and CDR2 as FQNEAQ. V lost 0 bases to trimming and J lost 0 bases, with 11 bases between them. The CDR3 DNA reads as TGTGCCAGCAGCTTAGCTCTCGGAGAGCTGAACACTGAAGCTTTCTTT. This gives the protein CASSLALGELNTEAFF.

This clonotype was detected a few times. The chain carries TRBV2 and TRBJ2-1, with 12 positions matching TRBD2. The CDR3 length is 15 residues. V was pared by 5 bases and J by 2 bases, with 1 base of the junction left unmatched. Germline CDR1 and CDR2: SNHLY and FYNNEI. CDR3 residues: CASSPSGRAYNEQFF. The CDR3 region has the DNA TGTGCCAGCAGTCCTAGCGGGAGGGCCTACAATGAGCAGTTCTTC.

The chain couples TRBV12-3 or TRBV12-4 to TRBJ1-2, with 10 bases aligning to TRBD1. The ends lost 6 bases at V and 6 bases at J; junction bases unmatched: 4. This CDR3 has 13 amino acids. DNA for the CDR3: TGTGCCAGCAGCCCAGGGACAGGGGATGGCTACACCTTC. It specifies CASSPGTGDGYTF.

V is TRBV2 and J is TRBJ1-2; 9 nucleotides agree with TRBD1. V shed 6 bases and J 5 bases; nucleotides not matched to a gene: 4. This CDR3 has 13 residues. Germline-derived CDR1 and CDR2 are SNHLY and FYNNEI. The CDR3 region is CASRQDRGYGYTF. CDR3 bases: TGTGCCAGCAGACAGGACAGGGGATATGGCTACACCTTC. Full variable domain (missing parts from reference TRBV2 and TRBJ1-2): EPEVTQTPSHQVTQMGQEVILRCVPISNHLYFYWYRQILGQKVEFLVSFYNNEISEKSEIFDDQFSVERPDGSNFTLKIRSTKLEDSAMYFCASRQDRGYGYTFGSGTRLTVV.

This sequence joins TRBV27 and TRBJ2-1; D unresolved. Germline loops: CDR1 MNHEY, CDR2 SMNVEV (reference sequence). Trimming shortened V by 0 bases and J by 7 bases, and 4 bases separated the two germline ends. There are 12 residues in the CDR3. CDR3 bases: TGTGCCAGCAGTTTATCGGCAAATGAGCAGTTCTTC. Residues: CASSLSANEQFF.

In its sample, this clonotype was seen many times. V is TRBV7-8 and J is TRBJ1-2; D may be TRBD1 (5 bases). This CDR3 is built from 14 residues. Trimming left V 5 bases short and J 4 bases short, with 14 bases between. Germline V gene data show CDR1 as SGHVS and CDR2 as FQNEAQ. The CDR3 DNA is TGTGCCAGCAGCCCCGGGACGGCGGGCTATGGCTACACCTTC. The encoded protein is CASSPGTAGYGYTF. The full variable domain, rest sourced from reference TRBV7-8 and TRBJ1-2, is GAGVSQSPRYKVAKRGQDVALRCDPISGHVSLFWYQQALGQGPEFLTYFQNEAQLDKSGLPSDRFFAERPEGSVSTLKIQRTQQEDSAVYLCASSPGTAGYGYTFGSGTRLTVV.

In this sample, this clonotype turned up many times. The V and J genes are TRBV2 and TRBJ1-2; D gene ambiguous. The CDR3 totals 12 residues. Per germline, CDR1 SNHLY and CDR2 FYNNEI. The CDR3 sequence: CASSWENDGYTF. For the CDR3, the DNA is TGTGCGTCCAGCTGGGAAAACGATGGCTACACCTTC. Supplemented by reference TRBV2 and TRBJ1-2, the full variable domain reads EPEVTQTPSHQVTQMGQEVILRCVPISNHLYFYWYRQILGQKVEFLVSFYNNEISEKSEIFDDQFSVERPDGSNFTLKIRSTKLEDSAMYFCASSWENDGYTFGSGTRLTVV.

This clonotype was found a few times. This CDR3 reads CASSGTSNYNEQFF. The CDR3 DNA reads as TGTGCCAGCTCCGGGACTAGCAACTACAATGAGCAGTTCTTC. The rearrangement links TRBV7-9 to TRBJ2-1, with 9 bases identical to TRBD2. This CDR3 has 14 amino acids. The ends lost 8 bases at V and 3 bases at J; junction bases unmatched: 5. CDR1 is SEHNR, CDR2 FQNEAQ, per germline (reference sequence).

The chain is built from TRBV6-5 and TRBJ2-3, with D possibly TRBD1 on 5 matching bases. Deletions cut 10 bases from V and 10 bases from J, with 12 bases between. CDR1 and CDR2 (germline): MNHEY, SVGAGI. The CDR3 runs to 10 residues. As DNA, the CDR3 is TGTGCCACAGGGATAGTCCCGCAGTATTTT. Protein product: CATGIVPQYF.

V is TRBV7-6 and J is TRBJ2-3; the D gene is possibly TRBD1 (6 bases). The CDR3 has 15 residues. V was trimmed by 1 base and J by 3 bases, leaving 11 bases between them. The germline V gene encodes CDR1 SGHVS and CDR2 FNYEAQ. This CDR3 is CASSLEHRATDTQYF. CDR3 in DNA: TGTGCCAGCAGCTTAGAACACAGGGCTACAGATACGCAGTATTTT. Variable domain in full (rest from reference TRBV7-6 and TRBJ2-3): GAGVSQSPRYKVTKRGQDVALRCDPISGHVSLYWYRQALGQGPEFLTYFNYEAQQDKSGLPNDRFSAERPEGSISTLTIQRTEQRDSAMYRCASSLEHRATDTQYFGPGTRLTVL.